Listed below are T cell receptor beta chains from one sample, sequenced in a study of cytomegalovirus exposure and HLA in healthy donors. Generated by immunoSEQ multiplex PCR, the TCRdb table keeps only in-frame clones and is missing some. The sample consists of 54,000 or so clones, approximately 63% of them appearing once. Material: PBMCs. The source is a woman aged 55-70 years in good health and CMV-seropositive. Both conserved end residues are part of each CDR3. The D gene is left open where the match is weak. The size field is filled for only some rows; it gives once, few, many or a size class.

clone_size cdr3_length j_call d_call v_call cdr3_nt cdr3_aa
- 12 TRBJ2-2 - TRBV10-3 TGTGCCATCCAAAGCCCAGGCGGGGAGCTGTTTTTT CAIQSPGGELFF
- 13 TRBJ2-3 - TRBV11-2 TGTGCCAGCAGCTTAGATCTTACAGATACGCAGTATTTT CASSLDLTDTQYF
- 13 TRBJ1-1 - TRBV7-3 TGTGCCAGCAGCCCCGGCGGGTCCGCTGAAGCTTTCTTT CASSPGGSAEAFF
once 17 TRBJ1-2 - TRBV4-1 TGCGCCAGCAGCCACGAAAAGAGGCGGGGGGCCAACTATGGCTACACCTTC CASSHEKRRGANYGYTF
- 14 TRBJ1-3 - TRBV11-2 TGTGCCAGCAGCTTAGGAGCCCCTGGAAACACCATATATTTT CASSLGAPGNTIYF
once 16 TRBJ1-5 - TRBV27 TGTGCCAGCAGTTTAAAAGGGGGAGGGTTCAATCAGCCCCAGCATTTT CASSLKGGGFNQPQHF
once 13 TRBJ1-4 - TRBV11-3 TGTGCCAGCAGCCGGGATCTGGGAGAAAAACTGTTTTTT CASSRDLGEKLFF
once 14 TRBJ1-2 TRBD1 TRBV2 TGTGCCAGCAGAGCGGACAGGGGTGGCTATGGCTACACCTTC CASRADRGGYGYTF
few 14 TRBJ1-3 TRBD1 TRBV5-5 TGTGCCAGCAGCGGACAGGGCTCTGGAAACACCATATATTTT CASSGQGSGNTIYF
- 14 TRBJ1-6 TRBD1 TRBV7-2 TGTGCCAGCAGGATGGGGACAGATAATTCACCCCTCCACTTT CASRMGTDNSPLHF
- 13 TRBJ1-2 - TRBV5-6 TGTGCCAGCAGCTTGGACATCTTGCCTGGCTACACCTTC CASSLDILPGYTF
few 16 TRBJ1-2 TRBD1 TRBV13 TGTGCCAGCAGCTTATACCCACAGGGGGCTAACTATGGCTACACCTTC CASSLYPQGANYGYTF
- 13 TRBJ2-3 - TRBV10-3 TGTGCCATCAGCCCACCGCAGGCAGATACGCAGTATTTT CAISPPQADTQYF
- 13 TRBJ2-7 - TRBV5-6 TGTGCCAGCAGCTTGGTCCAGGTTCACGAGCAGTACTTC CASSLVQVHEQYF
- 15 TRBJ2-7 TRBD1 TRBV5-4 TGTGCCAGCAGCGACCGGGGACAGGGACGCCACGAGCAGTACTTC CASSDRGQGRHEQYF
- 14 TRBJ2-7 - TRBV7-3 TGTGCCAGCAGCTTACTACAGTACTCCTACGAGCAGTACTTC CASSLLQYSYEQYF
- 13 TRBJ1-1 TRBD1 TRBV19 TGTGCCAGTAGTGGGACAGTGAACACTGAAGCTTTCTTT CASSGTVNTEAFF
- 16 TRBJ2-6 - TRBV7-2 TGTGCCAGCAGCACGAAGAGGGGGTCTGGGGCCAACGTCCTGACTTTC CASSTKRGSGANVLTF
- 14 TRBJ2-5 TRBD1 TRBV5-1 TGCGCCAGCACCTTACAGGGGGACCGGGAGACCCAGTACTTC CASTLQGDRETQYF
few 13 TRBJ2-4 - TRBV7-9 TGTGCCAGCAGCTTGGGGGGTCGGGACATTCAGTACTTC CASSLGGRDIQYF